This T cell receptor (beta chain) is drawn from a study of cytomegalovirus exposure and HLA in healthy donors. This CDR3 contains 15 residues. Germline V gene data show CDR1 as MNHEY and CDR2 as SMNVEV (reference sequence). Trimming cost V 6 bases and J 4 bases; bases outside gene matches: 11. The PCR was carried out with 60 Vbeta primers and 13 Jbeta primers. Clones were read by immunoSEQ multiplex PCR, and TCRdb kept only the in-frame ones, dropping some. The repertoire has tens of thousands of clones, approximately 74% of them found once; the top ten carry 7.5% to 9.5%. This clone was observed a single time. Its target is not known. The study, taken as a whole, reports: TCR beta chains associated with HLA were, in a later analysis, more clonally expanded than equally common others. Because they were indistinguishable, some V segments, including TRBV6-2 and TRBV6-3, were excluded.

The chain joins TRBV27 to TRBJ2-5; the match to TRBD1 covers 7 bases. Sequenced input: PBMCs. The sequence was collected from a man in his forties in good health and CMV-seropositive. This CDR3 is CASSADYRGGETQYF. Here the CDR3 DNA reads TGTGCCAGCAGCGCAGATTACAGGGGTGGAGAGACCCAGTACTTC.